The clone carrying this T cell receptor (beta chain) was picked up one time. The V gene lost 0 bases and the J gene lost 2 bases, with 11 bases spanning the gap. The germline gives CDR1 LGHNA, CDR2 YSLEER. The CDR3 covers 16 residues. This specimen belongs to a study of blood T cell repertoires in COVID-19. Whole-study context: Samples came from the United States, Italy and Spain, spanning acute and convalescent COVID-19.

Original processing notes: How many nucleated cells were present was estimated from reference gene primer amplification. TCRdb keeps only in-frame clones here, not all; method: immunoSEQ multiplex PCR. V, J and clone size reflect that table, while D and trimming were determined from the DNA. Of 150,000 to 200,000 clones listed, approximately 89% are singletons. Sequencing was performed on PBMCs or T cells enriched from blood (not recorded which). The receptor was isolated from a woman younger than 35 who had recovered from COVID-19. This sequence joins TRBV4-3 and TRBJ2-1; D remains ambiguous. The CDR3 nucleotides read TGCGCCAGCAGCCAAGATATCCAAACGGCCTACAATGAGCAGTTCTTC. This encodes CASSQDIQTAYNEQFF.